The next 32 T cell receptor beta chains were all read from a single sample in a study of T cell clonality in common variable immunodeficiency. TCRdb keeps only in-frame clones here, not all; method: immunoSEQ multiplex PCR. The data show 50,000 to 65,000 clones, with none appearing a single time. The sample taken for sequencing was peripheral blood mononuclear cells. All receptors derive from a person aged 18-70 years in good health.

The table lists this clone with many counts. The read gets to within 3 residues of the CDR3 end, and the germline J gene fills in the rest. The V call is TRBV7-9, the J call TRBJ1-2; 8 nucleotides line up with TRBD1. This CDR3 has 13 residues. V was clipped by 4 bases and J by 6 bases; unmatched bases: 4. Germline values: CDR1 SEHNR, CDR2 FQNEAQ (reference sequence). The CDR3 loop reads CASSSRTGHGYTF. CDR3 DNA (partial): TGTGCCAGCAGCTCCCGGACAGGGCATGGC.

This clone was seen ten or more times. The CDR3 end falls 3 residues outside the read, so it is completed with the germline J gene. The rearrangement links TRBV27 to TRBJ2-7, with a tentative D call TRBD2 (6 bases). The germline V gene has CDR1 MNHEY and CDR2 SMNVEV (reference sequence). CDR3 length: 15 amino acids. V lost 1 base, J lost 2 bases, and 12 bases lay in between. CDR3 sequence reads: CASSLYGGGAYEQYF. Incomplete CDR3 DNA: TGTGCCAGCAGTTTATATGGCGGAGGGGCCTACGAG.

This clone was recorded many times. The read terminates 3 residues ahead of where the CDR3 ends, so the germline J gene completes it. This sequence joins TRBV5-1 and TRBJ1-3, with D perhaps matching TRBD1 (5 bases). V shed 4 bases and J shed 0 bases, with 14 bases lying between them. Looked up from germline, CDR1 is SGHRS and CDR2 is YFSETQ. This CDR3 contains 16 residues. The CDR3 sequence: CASSPAVGGSGNTIYF. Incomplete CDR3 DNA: TGCGCCAGCAGCCCGGCAGTCGGGGGCTCTGGAAACACC.

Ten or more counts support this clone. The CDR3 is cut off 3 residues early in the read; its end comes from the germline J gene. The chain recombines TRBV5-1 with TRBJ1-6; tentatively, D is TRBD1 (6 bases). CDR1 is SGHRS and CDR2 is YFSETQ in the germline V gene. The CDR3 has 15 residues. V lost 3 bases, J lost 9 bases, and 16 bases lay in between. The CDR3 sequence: CASSSWTATGSPLHF. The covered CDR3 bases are TGCGCCAGCAGCTCCTGGACAGCGACGGGTTCACCC.

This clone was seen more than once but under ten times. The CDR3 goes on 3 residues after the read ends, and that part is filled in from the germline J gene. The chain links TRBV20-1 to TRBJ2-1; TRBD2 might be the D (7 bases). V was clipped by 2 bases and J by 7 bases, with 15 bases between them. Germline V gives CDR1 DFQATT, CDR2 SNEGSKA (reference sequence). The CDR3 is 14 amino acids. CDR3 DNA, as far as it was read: TGCAGTGCTAGACCCGCCGGGGGGCCGAATGAG. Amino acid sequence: CSARPAGGPNE. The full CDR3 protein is CSARPAGGPNEQFF.

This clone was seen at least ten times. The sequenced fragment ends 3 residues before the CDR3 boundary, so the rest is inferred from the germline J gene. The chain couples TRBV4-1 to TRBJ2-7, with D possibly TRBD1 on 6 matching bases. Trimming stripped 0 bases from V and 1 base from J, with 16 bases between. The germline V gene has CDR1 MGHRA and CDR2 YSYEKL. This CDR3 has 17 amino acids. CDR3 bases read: TGCGCCAGCAGCCAAGATTTTTTCTGGGGGACATCCTACGAG. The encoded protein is CASSQDFFWGTSYE. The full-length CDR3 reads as CASSQDFFWGTSYEQYF.

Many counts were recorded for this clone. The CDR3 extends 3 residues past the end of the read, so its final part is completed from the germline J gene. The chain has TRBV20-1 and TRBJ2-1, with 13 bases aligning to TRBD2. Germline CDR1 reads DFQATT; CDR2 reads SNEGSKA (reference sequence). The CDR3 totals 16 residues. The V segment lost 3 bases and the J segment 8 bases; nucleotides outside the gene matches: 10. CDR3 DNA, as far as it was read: TGCAGTGCTAGCCCGACCGGGACTAGCGGGACTCATGAG. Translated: CSASPTGTSGTHE. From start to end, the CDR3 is CSASPTGTSGTHEQFF.

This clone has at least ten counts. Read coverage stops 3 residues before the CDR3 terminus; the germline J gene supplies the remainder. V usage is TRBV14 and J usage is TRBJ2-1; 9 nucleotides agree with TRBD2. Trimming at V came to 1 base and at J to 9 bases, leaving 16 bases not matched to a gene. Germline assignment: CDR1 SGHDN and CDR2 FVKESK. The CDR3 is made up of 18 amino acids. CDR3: CASSQGVAGASLRSEQFF. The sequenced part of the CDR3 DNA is TGTGCCAGCAGCCAAGGGGTAGCGGGGGCGTCGTTGCGGAGTGAG.

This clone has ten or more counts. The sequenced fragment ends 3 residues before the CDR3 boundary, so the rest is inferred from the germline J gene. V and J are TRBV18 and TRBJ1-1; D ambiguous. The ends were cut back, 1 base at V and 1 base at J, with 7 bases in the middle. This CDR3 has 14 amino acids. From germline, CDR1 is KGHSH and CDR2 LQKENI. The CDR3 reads CASSPRAGNTEAFF. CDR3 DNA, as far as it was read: TGTGCCAGCTCACCACGTGCGGGGAACACTGAA.

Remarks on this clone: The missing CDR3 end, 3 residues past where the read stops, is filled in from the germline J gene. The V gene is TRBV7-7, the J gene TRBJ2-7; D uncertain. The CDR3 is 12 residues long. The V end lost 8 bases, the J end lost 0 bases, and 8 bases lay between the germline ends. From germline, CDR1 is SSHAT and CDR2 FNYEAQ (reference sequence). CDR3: CASELISYEQYF. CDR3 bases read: TGTGCCAGCGAACTGATCTCCTACGAG.

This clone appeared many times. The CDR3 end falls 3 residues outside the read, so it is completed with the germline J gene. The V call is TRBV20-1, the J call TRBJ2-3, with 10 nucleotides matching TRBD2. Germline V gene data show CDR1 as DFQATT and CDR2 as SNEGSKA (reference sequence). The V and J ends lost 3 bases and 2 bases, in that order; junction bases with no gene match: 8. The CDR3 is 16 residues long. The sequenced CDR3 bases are TGCAGTGCTAGGGCGAGGAGCGGGGGGGCCACAGATACG. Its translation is CSARARSGGATDT. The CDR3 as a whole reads CSARARSGGATDTQYF.

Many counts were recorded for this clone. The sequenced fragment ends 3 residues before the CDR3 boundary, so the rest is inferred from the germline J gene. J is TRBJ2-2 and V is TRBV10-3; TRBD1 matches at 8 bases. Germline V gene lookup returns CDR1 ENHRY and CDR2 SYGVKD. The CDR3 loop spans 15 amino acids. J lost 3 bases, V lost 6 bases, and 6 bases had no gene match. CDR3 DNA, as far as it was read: TGTGCCATCAGCTTGACAGGGGACCACACCGGGGAG. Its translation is CAISLTGDHTGE. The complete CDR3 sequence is CAISLTGDHTGELFF.

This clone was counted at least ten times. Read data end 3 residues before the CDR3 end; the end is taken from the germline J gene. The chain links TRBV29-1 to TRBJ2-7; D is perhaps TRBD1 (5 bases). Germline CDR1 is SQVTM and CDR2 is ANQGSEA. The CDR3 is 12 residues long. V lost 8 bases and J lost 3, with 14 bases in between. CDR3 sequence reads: CSYRIGNYEQYF. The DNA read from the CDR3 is TGCAGCTACAGGATTGGGAACTACGAG.

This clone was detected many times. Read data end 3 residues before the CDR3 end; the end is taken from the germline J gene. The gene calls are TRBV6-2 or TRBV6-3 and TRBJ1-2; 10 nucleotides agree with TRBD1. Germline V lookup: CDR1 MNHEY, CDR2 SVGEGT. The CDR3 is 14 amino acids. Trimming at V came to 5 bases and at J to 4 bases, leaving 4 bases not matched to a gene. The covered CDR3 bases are TGTGCCAGCAGTCAGGGACAGGGGACCTATGGC. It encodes CASSQGQGTYG. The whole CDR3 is CASSQGQGTYGYTF.

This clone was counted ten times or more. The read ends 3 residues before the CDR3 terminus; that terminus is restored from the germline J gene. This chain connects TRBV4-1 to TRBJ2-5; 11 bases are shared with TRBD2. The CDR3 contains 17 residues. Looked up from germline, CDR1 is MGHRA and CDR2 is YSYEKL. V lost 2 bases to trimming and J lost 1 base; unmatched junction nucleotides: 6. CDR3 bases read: TGCGCCAGCAGCCAACTTCCCGGGACTAGCGGCCAAGAGACC. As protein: CASSQLPGTSGQET. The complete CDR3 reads CASSQLPGTSGQETQYF.

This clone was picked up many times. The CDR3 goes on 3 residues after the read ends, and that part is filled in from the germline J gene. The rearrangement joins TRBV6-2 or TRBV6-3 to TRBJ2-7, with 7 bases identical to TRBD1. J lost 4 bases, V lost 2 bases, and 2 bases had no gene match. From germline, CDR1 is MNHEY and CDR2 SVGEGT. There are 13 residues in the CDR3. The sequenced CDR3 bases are TGTGCCAGCAGTTACAAGGGGGCGTACGAG. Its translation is CASSYKGAYE. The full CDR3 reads CASSYKGAYEQYF.

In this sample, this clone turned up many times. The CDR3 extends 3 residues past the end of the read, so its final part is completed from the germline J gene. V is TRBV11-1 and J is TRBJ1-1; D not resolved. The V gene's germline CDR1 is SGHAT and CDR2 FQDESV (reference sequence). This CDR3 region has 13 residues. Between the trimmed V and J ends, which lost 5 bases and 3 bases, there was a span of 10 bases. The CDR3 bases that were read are TGTGCCAGCAGCCTCTCCCGGGACACTGAA. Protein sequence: CASSLSRDTE. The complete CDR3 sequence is CASSLSRDTEAFF.

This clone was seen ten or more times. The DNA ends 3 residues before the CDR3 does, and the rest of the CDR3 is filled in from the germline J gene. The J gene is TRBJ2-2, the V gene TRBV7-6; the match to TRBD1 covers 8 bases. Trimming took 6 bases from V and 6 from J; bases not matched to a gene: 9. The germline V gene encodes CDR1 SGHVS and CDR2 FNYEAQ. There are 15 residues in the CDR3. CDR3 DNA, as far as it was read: TGTGCCAGCAGAAAGGACAGGGAAAGGGCCGGGGAG. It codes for CASRKDRERAGE. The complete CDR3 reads CASRKDRERAGELFF.

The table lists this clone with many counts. The CDR3 reads CSATGTGGPEQYF. The CDR3 DNA, read in part, is TGCAGCGCTACCGGGACAGGGGGGCCCGAG. The chain joins TRBV29-1 to TRBJ2-7; TRBD1 matches 11 bases. The missing CDR3 end, 3 residues past where the read stops, is filled in from the germline J gene. CDR3 length equals 13 residues. Germline V gene lookup returns CDR1 SQVTM and CDR2 ANQGSEA. The ends lost 7 bases at V and 6 bases at J; junction bases unmatched: 8.

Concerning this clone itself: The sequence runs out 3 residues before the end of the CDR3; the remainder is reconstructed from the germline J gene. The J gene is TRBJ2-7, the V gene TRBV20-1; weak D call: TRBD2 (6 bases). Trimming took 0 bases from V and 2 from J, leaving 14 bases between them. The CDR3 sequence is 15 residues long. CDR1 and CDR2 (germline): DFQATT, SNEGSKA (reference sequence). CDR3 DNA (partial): TGCAGTGCTAGAGATCTAGGGGACTCTCCCTACGAG. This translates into CSARDLGDSPYE. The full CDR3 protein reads CSARDLGDSPYEQYF.

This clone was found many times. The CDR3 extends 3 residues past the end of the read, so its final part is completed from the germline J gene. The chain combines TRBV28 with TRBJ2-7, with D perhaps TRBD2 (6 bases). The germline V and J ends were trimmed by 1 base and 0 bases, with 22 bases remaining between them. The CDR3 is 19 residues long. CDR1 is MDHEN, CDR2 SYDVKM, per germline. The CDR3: CASSLFTAGSTQSSYEQYF. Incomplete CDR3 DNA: TGTGCCAGCAGTTTATTCACGGCGGGGAGTACCCAAAGCTCCTACGAG.

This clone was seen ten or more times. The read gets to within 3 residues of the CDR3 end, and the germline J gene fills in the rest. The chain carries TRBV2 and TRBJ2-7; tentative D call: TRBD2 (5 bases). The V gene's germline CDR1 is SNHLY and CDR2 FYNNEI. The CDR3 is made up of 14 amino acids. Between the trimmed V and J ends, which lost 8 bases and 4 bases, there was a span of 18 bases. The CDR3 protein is CASAQNGVSYEQYF. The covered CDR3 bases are TGTGCCAGCGCCCAGAACGGGGTCTCTTACGAG.

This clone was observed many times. Partial CDR3 DNA: TGTGCCATCACCCCAGCAGGTTCCTACGAG. It codes for CAITPAGSYE. The whole CDR3 sequence reads CAITPAGSYEQYF. The chain links TRBV10-3 to TRBJ2-7, with D unresolved. The missing CDR3 end, 3 residues past where the read stops, is filled in from the germline J gene. The germline gives CDR1 ENHRY, CDR2 SYGVKD. The CDR3 has 13 residues. Trimming shortened V by 7 bases and J by 1 base, and 11 bases separated the two germline ends.

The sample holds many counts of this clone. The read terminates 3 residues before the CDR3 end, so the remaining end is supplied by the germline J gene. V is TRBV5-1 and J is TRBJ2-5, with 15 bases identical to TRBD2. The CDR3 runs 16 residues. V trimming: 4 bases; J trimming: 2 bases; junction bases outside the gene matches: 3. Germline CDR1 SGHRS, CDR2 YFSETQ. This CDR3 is CASSRGLAGGQETQYF. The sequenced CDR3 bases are TGCGCCAGCAGCAGGGGACTAGCGGGAGGACAAGAGACC.

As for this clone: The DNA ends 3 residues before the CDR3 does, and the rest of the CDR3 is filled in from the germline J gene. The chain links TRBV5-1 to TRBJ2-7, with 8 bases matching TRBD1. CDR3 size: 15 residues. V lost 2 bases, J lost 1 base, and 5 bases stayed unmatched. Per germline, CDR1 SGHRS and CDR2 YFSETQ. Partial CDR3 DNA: TGCGCCAGCAGCTTTCAGGGGGCGGGATCCTACGAG. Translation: CASSFQGAGSYE. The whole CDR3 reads CASSFQGAGSYEQYF.

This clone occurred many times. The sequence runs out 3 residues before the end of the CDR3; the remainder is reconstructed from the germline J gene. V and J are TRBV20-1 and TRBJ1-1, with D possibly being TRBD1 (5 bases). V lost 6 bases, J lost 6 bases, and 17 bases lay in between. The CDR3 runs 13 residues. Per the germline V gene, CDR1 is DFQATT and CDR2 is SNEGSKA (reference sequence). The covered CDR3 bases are TGCAGTGCGCCGAAACAGGTTAATCCTGAA. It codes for CSAPKQVNPE. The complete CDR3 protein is CSAPKQVNPEAFF.

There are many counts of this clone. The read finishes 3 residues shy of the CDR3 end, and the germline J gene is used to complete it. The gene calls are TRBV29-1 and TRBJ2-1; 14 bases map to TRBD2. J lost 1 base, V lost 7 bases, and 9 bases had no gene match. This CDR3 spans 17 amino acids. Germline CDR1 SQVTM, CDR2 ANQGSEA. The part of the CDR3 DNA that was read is TGCAGCGCTGGGGGACTAGCGGGAGTTGGGTCCTACAATGAG. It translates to CSAGGLAGVGSYNE. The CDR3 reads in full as CSAGGLAGVGSYNEQFF.

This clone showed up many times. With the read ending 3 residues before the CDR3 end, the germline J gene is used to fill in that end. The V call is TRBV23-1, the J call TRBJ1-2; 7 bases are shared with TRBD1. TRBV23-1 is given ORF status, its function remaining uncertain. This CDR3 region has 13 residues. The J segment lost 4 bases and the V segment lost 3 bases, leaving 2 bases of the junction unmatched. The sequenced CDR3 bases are TGCGCCAGCAGTCAGCGACAGGGCTATGGC. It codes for CASSQRQGYG. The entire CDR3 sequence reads CASSQRQGYGYTF.

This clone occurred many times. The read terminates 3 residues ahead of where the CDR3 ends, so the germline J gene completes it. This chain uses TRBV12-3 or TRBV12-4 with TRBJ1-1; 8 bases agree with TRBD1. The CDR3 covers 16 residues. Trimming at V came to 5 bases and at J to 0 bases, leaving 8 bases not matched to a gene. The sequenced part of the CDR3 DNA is TGTGCCAGCAGTCCGCGACAGGGGCGAATGAACACTGAA. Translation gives CASSPRQGRMNTE. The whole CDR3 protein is CASSPRQGRMNTEAFF.

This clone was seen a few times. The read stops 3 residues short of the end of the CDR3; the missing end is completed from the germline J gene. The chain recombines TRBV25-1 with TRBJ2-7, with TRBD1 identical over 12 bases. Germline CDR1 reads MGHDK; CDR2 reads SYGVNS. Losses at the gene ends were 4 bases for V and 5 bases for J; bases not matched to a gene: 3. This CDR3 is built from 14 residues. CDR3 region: CASSAGTGGDEQYF. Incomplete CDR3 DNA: TGTGCCAGCAGTGCCGGGACAGGGGGCGACGAG.

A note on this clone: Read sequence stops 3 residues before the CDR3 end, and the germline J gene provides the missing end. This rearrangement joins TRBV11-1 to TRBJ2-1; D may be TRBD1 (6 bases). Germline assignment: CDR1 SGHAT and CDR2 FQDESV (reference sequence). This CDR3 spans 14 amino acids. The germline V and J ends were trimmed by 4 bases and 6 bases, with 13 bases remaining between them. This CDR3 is CASSYQGRPNEQFF. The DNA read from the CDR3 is TGTGCCAGCAGCTATCAGGGGCGCCCCAATGAG.

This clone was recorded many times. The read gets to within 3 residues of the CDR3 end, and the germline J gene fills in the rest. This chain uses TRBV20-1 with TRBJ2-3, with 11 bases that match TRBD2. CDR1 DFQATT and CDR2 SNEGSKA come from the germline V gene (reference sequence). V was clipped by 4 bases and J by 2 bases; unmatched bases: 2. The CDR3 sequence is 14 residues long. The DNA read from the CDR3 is TGCAGTGCTATAGCGGGAGGGTACACAGATACG. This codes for CSAIAGGYTDT. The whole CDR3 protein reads CSAIAGGYTDTQYF.